This is a list of T cell receptor beta chains from one sample in a study of CD8 T cells in Susac syndrome. TCRdb re-derived calls from the immunoSEQ multiplex PCR reads in MiXCR, one entry per CDR3 protein. Found here are fewer than 100,000 distinct CDR3 sequences, 91% of them singletons; the top ten hold approximately 0.46%. Sequenced input: CD8+ T cells from PBMCs. Receptors originate from a human donor with multiple sclerosis. The CDR3 runs from the conserved cysteine through the conserved F or W. A D gene is named only where the DNA matches it firmly.

D	J	V	CDR3
-	TRBJ2-1	TRBV13	CASSFLKGSNEQFF
TRBD1	TRBJ1-1	TRBV19	CASRLLSRGPAEAFF
-	TRBJ2-1	TRBV20-1	CSARDRGLSYNEQFF
TRBD2	TRBJ2-1	TRBV6-4	CASSAGTSNEQFF
TRBD2	TRBJ2-1	TRBV28	CASSLGTSGYNEQFF
-	TRBJ2-4	TRBV30	CAWSVPPYIQYF
TRBD1	TRBJ2-2	TRBV24-1	CATPGQHTGELFF
TRBD2	TRBJ2-1	TRBV15	CATSRGSGSSYNEQFF
-	TRBJ2-2	TRBV20-1	CSARDFFDTGELFF
-	TRBJ2-1	TRBV11-2	CASSIATGNNEQFF